The entry that follows covers one T cell receptor (beta chain) sequence. This entry comes from a study of CD8+CD57+ T cells in acquired aplastic anemia. TCR beta VDJ and CDR3 were profiled, and genomic DNA was the template. TCRdb redid the calling of the reads with MiXCR, one entry per CDR3 protein. The repertoire holds approximately 170,000 distinct CDR3 sequences, with 55% to 80% as singletons. CDR3 length equals 14 residues. The V gene end was trimmed by 4 bases and the J gene end by 6 bases; junction bases not matched to a gene: 6. Germline CDR1 and CDR2: SNHLY and FYNNEI. The rearrangement joins TRBV2 to TRBJ2-3; 8 nucleotides align to TRBD2. The receptor comes from a human donor in good health. Sample: sorted CD4+, CD8+, or CD8+CD57+ T cells (not recorded which) from PBMCs. The CDR3 region is CASSGAGGEDTQYF. CDR3 nucleotides: TGTGCCAGCAGTGGCGCGGGGGGCGAGGATACGCAGTATTTT.